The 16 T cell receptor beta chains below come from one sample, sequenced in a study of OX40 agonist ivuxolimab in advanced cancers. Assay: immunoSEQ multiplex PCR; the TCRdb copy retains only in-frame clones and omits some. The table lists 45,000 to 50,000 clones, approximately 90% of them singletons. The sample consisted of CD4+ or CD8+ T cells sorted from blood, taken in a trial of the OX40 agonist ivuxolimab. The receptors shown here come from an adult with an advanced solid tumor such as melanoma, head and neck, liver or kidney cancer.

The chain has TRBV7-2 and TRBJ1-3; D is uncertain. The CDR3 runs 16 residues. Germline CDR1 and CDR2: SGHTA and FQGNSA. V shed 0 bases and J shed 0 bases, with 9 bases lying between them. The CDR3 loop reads CASSLAQALSGNTIYF. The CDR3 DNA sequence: TGTGCCAGCAGCTTAGCCCAGGCACTCTCTGGAAACACCATATATTTT.

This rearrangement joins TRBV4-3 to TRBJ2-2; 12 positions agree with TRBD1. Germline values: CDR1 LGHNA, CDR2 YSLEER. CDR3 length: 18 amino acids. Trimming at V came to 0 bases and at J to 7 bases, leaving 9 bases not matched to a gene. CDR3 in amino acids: CASSQELVGQGAGGELFF. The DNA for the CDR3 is TGCGCCAGCAGCCAAGAATTGGTGGGACAGGGGGCCGGCGGGGAGCTGTTTTTT.

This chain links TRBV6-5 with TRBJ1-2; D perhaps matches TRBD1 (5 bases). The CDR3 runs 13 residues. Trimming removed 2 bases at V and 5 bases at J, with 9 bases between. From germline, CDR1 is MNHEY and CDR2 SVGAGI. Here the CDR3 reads CASSYGGEYGYTF. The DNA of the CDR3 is TGTGCCAGCAGTTACGGGGGAGAATATGGCTACACCTTC.

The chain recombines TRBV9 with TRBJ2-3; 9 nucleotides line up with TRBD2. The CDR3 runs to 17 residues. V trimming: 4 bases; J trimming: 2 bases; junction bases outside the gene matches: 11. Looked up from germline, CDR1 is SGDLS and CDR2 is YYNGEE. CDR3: CASSPRLAAGATDTQYF. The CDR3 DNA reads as TGTGCCAGCAGCCCCCGACTAGCGGCGGGGGCCACAGATACGCAGTATTTT. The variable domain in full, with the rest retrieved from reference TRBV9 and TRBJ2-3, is DSGVTQTPKHLITATGQRVTLRCSPRSGDLSVYWYQQSLDQGLQFLIQYYNGEERAKGNILERFSAQQFPDLHSELNLSSLELGDSALYFCASSPRLAAGATDTQYFGPGTRLTVL.

The CDR3 nucleotides are TGTGCCAGTGCGGACCTCAACGGGGAGACCCAGTACTTC. Protein: CASADLNGETQYF. The rearrangement uses TRBV9 and TRBJ2-5; D call uncertain. The CDR3 runs to 13 residues. V was clipped by 8 bases and J by 5 bases, with 16 bases between them. CDR1 is SGDLS, CDR2 YYNGEE, per germline.

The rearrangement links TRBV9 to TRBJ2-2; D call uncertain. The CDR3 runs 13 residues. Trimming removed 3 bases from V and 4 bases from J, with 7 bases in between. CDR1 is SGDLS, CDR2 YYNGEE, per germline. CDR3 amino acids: CASSDRFTGELFF. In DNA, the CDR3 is TGTGCCAGCAGCGACCGATTCACCGGGGAGCTGTTTTTT. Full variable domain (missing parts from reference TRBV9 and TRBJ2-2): DSGVTQTPKHLITATGQRVTLRCSPRSGDLSVYWYQQSLDQGLQFLIQYYNGEERAKGNILERFSAQQFPDLHSELNLSSLELGDSALYFCASSDRFTGELFFGEGSRLTVL.

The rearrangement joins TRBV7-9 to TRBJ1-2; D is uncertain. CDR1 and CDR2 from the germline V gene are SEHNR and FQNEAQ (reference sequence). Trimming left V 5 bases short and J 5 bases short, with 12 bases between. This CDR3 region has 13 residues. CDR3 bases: TGTGCCAGCAGCGGTGAAGGGTTATATGGCTACACCTTC. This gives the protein CASSGEGLYGYTF. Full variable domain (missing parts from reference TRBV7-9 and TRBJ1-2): DTGVSQNPRHKITKRGQNVTFRCDPISEHNRLYWYRQTLGQGPEFLTYFQNEAQLEKSRLLSDRFSAERPKGSFSTLEIQRTEQGDSAMYLCASSGEGLYGYTFGSGTRLTVV.

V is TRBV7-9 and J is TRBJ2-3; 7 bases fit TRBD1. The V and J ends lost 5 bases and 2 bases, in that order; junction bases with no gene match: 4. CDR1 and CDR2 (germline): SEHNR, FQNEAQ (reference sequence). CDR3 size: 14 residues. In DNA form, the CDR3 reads TGTGCCAGCAGCCTGGGACAGTCCACAGATACGCAGTATTTT. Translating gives CASSLGQSTDTQYF.

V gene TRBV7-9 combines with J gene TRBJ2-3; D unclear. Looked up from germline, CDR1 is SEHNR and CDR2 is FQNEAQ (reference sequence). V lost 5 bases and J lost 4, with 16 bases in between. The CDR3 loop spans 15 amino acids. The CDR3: CASSLDHRPSDTQYF. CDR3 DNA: TGTGCCAGCAGCCTGGACCATCGGCCATCAGATACGCAGTATTTT.

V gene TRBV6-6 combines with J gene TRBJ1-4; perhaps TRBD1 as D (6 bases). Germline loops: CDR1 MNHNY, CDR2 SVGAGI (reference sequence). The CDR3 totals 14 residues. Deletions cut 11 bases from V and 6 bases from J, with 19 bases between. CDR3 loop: CAHTSMGGDEKLFF. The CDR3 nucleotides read TGTGCCCATACTTCAATGGGGGGCGATGAAAAACTGTTTTTT.

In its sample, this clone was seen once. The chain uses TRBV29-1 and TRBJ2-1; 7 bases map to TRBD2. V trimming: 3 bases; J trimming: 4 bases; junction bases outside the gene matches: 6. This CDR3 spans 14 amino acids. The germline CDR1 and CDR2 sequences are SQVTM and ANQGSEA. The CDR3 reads CSVEGGSTYNEQFF. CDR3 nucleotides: TGCAGCGTTGAGGGGGGGAGTACTTACAATGAGCAGTTCTTC.

CDR3 protein: CASSGGTGDEQYF. The CDR3 bases are TGTGCCAGCAGCGGAGGGACAGGCGACGAGCAGTACTTC. The chain has TRBV7-9 and TRBJ2-7, with 8 positions matching TRBD1. Germline V gene lookup returns CDR1 SEHNR and CDR2 FQNEAQ (reference sequence). After removal of 5 bases from V and 5 bases from J, the junction contained 5 bases not matched to a gene. The CDR3 consists of 13 residues. The entire variable domain, with the rest obtained from reference TRBV7-9 and TRBJ2-7, is as follows: DTGVSQNPRHKITKRGQNVTFRCDPISEHNRLYWYRQTLGQGPEFLTYFQNEAQLEKSRLLSDRFSAERPKGSFSTLEIQRTEQGDSAMYLCASSGGTGDEQYFGPGTRLTVT.

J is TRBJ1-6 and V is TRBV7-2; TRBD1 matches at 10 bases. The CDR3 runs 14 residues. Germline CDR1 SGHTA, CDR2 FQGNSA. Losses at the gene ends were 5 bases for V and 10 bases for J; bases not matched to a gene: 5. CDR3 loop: CASSADRGKSPLHF. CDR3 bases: TGTGCCAGCAGCGCGGACAGGGGGAAATCACCCCTCCACTTT. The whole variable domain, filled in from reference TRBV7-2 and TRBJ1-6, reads GAGVSQSPSNKVTEKGKDVELRCDPISGHTALYWYRQSLGQGLEFLIYFQGNSAPDKSGLPSDRFSAERTGGSVSTLTIQRTQQEDSAVYLCASSADRGKSPLHFGNGTRLTVT.

CDR3 nucleotides: TGTGCCAGCTCACCCCCGACCCCCGCCTACAATGAGCAGTTCTTC. It is translated as CASSPPTPAYNEQFF. The chain links TRBV18 to TRBJ2-1; D not resolved. Germline CDR1 and CDR2: KGHSH and LQKENI. The V gene lost 3 bases and the J gene lost 2 bases, with 11 bases spanning the gap. The CDR3 contains 15 residues.

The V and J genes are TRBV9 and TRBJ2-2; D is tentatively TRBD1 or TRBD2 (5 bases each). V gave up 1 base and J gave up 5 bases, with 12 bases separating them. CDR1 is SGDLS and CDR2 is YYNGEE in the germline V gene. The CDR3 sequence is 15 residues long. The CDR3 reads CASSVTIGGTGELFF. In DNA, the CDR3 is TGTGCCAGCAGCGTAACGATTGGGGGTACCGGGGAGCTGTTTTTT.

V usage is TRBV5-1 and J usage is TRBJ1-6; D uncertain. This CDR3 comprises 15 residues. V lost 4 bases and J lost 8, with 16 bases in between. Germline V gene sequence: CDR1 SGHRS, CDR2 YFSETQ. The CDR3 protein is CASSVRMGSDSPLHF. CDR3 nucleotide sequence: TGCGCCAGCAGCGTGAGGATGGGGAGCGATTCACCCCTCCACTTT.